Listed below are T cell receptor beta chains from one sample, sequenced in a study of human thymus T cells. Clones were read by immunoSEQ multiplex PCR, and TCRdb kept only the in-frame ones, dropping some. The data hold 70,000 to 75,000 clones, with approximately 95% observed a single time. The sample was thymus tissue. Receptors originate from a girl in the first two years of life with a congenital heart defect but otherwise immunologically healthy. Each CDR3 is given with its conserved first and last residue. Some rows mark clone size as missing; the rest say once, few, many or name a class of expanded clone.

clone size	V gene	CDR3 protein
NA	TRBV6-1	CASSFNRGIGELFF
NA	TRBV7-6	CASSLRPKADQETQYF
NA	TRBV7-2	CASSSHSRAKF
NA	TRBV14	CASSGGHSNSPLHF
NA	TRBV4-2	CASSQDEGFHPPTEAFF
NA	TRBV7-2	CASSLNRQYGYTF
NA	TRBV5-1	CASSLSGAGNEKLFF
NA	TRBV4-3	CASSQDDSPYDEQFF
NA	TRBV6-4	CASSGVAGGINEQFF
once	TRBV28	CASSLYPRSGDLYGYTF
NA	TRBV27	CASSFLAGVSTPYNEQFF
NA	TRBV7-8	CASSLMGRGENIQYF
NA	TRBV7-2	CASRPLAAGVTEAFF
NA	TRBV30	CAWSVLPTRYGYTF
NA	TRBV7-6	CASSPSGAGASNEQFF
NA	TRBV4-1	CASSQDSSRGYEQYF
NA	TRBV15	CATSKVGQEANVLTF
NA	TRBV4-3	CASSHGTGELFF
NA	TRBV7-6	CASSPPEGLADYEQYF
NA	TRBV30	CAWSPRGAPNTEAFF
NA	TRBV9	CASSVVRTGELFF
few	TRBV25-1	CASPGKTYEQYF
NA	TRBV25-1	CASSGHRKEQYF
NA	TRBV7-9	CASSSIPVHFPRGTEAFF
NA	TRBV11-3	CASSSGPNQPQHF
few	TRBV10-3	CANDREAFF
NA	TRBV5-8	CASSFRQGVDEQYF
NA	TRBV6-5	CASSLDRNTEAFF
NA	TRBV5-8	CASSSYREATNEKLFF
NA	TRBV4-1	CASSQSPGHTGELFF
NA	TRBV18	CASSPVPDRYYGYTF
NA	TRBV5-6	CASSSDGHSGNTIYF
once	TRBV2	CASGRQAAQYF
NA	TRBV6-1	CASSEAVTGQGKDEKLFF
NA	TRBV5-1	CASSLVVQGGTDTEAFF
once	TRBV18	CASSPPSVDRLGTEAFF
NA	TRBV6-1	CASKYGSGYEQYF
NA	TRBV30	CAWSGGVPNSNQPQHF
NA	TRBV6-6	CASSHSDRGVYGYTF